Following are 17 T cell receptor beta chains from one sample sequenced in a study of T cells in pancreatic ductal adenocarcinoma (dated by TCRdb to between 2016 and 2019). Pancreatic ductal adenocarcinoma patients who had undergone surgery without neoadjuvant therapy were selected. The library relied on the immunoSEQ multiplex PCR assay. The table was pulled from immuneACCESS by TCRdb, which kept in-frame rearrangements only. Such tables lose some clones; where checked, under half of the loss comes from unresolved V genes, and the rest has no known cause. Recorded for this sample are roughly 100,000 clones; about 95% of them occurred a single time. Around 3.2% of the sample lies in the top ten. Sequences were obtained from PBMCs. The receptors originated from a human donor with pancreatic ductal adenocarcinoma.

This chain uses TRBV5-1 with TRBJ2-1, with 7 bases fitting TRBD1. Looked up from germline, CDR1 is SGHRS and CDR2 is YFSETQ. The CDR3 loop spans 15 amino acids. Trimming at V came to 0 bases and at J to 2 bases, leaving 2 bases not matched to a gene. Written as DNA, the CDR3 is TGCGCCAGCAGCTTGGTAGGGGGCACCTACAATGAGCAGTTCTTC. It encodes CASSLVGGTYNEQFF.

This chain joins TRBV14 and TRBJ2-1; D possibly corresponds to TRBD2 (5 bases). V lost 4 bases and J 7 bases, leaving 8 bases between the germline ends. The CDR3 extends over 12 amino acids. Germline V gene data show CDR1 as SGHDN and CDR2 as FVKESK. In DNA, the CDR3 is TGTGCCAGCAGCCTCACGGGGAATGAGCAGTTCTTC. Residues: CASSLTGNEQFF.

The genes are TRBV19 and TRBJ2-3; 10 nucleotides line up with TRBD1. After removal of 7 bases from V and 4 bases from J, the junction contained 11 bases not matched to a gene. The CDR3 is made up of 16 amino acids. CDR1 and CDR2 from the germline V gene are LNHDA and SQIVND (reference sequence). CDR3 amino acids: CASNNPGQGFADTQYF. As DNA, the CDR3 is TGTGCCAGTAACAACCCGGGACAGGGGTTTGCAGATACGCAGTATTTT.

The V and J genes are TRBV18 and TRBJ1-1; maybe TRBD1 (5 bases). The V end lost 2 bases, the J end lost 8 bases, and 12 bases lay between the germline ends. This CDR3 has 13 amino acids. Germline assignment: CDR1 KGHSH and CDR2 LQKENI. CDR3 sequence: CASSPNWGEEAFF. The CDR3 DNA reads as TGTGCCAGCTCACCAAACTGGGGCGAGGAAGCTTTCTTT. The variable domain in full, with the rest retrieved from reference TRBV18 and TRBJ1-1, is NAGVMQNPRHLVRRRGQEARLRCSPMKGHSHVYWYRQLPEEGLKFMVYLQKENIIDESGMPKERFSAEFPKEGPSILRIQQVVRGDSAAYFCASSPNWGEEAFFGQGTRLTVV.

The rearrangement links TRBV18 to TRBJ2-1; 11 positions agree with TRBD2. V gave up 3 bases and J gave up 9 bases; unmatched junction bases: 1. The CDR3 sequence is 13 residues long. Germline V lookup: CDR1 KGHSH, CDR2 LQKENI. In nucleotides, the CDR3 is TGTGCCAGCTCACCGGGGACTAGCGGTGAGCAGTTCTTC. Translated: CASSPGTSGEQFF.

The genes are TRBV6-5 and TRBJ2-5, with unresolved D. V lost 0 bases and J 4 bases, leaving 15 bases between the germline ends. Germline CDR1 MNHEY, CDR2 SVGAGI. The CDR3 consists of 16 residues. Here the CDR3 reads CASSYSLTHLPETQYF. The CDR3 nucleotides read TGTGCCAGCAGTTACTCGTTGACACACCTACCAGAGACCCAGTACTTC.

The rearrangement joins TRBV5-4 to TRBJ2-5, with 11 bases that match TRBD2. CDR3 size: 14 residues. Unmatched junction bases numbered 3, after V lost 5 bases and J lost 3 bases. Germline loops: CDR1 SGHNT, CDR2 YYREEE (reference sequence). Here the CDR3 reads CASSGGLAEETQYF. The CDR3 DNA is TGTGCCAGCAGTGGGGGACTAGCGGAAGAGACCCAGTACTTC.

CDR3 coding DNA: TGCGCCAGCAGCGGACAGAAATTGGGTGGAAGGTCCTACGAGCAGTACTTC. Amino acids: CASSGQKLGGRSYEQYF. V gene TRBV4-1 combines with J gene TRBJ2-7; D possibly corresponds to TRBD1 (6 bases). The V gene's germline CDR1 is MGHRA and CDR2 YSYEKL. V dropped 5 bases and J dropped 1 base, with 21 bases sitting between them. CDR3 length equals 17 residues.

The genes are TRBV10-3 and TRBJ1-4; the D is unclear. The CDR3 totals 15 residues. Trimming stripped 0 bases from V and 6 bases from J, with 11 bases between. The germline V gene encodes CDR1 ENHRY and CDR2 SYGVKD. The CDR3 nucleotides are TGTGCCATCAGTGAGTCTATAGGGAGTGATGAAAAACTGTTTTTT. Translated, it gives CAISESIGSDEKLFF.

This chain uses TRBV6-5 with TRBJ2-2, with D perhaps matching TRBD1 (6 bases). The germline gives CDR1 MNHEY, CDR2 SVGAGI. CDR3 length: 15 residues. Trimming pared 6 bases from V and 10 bases from J, leaving 21 bases between. CDR3 bases: TGTGCCAGCAGACTACGGTTACAGGGAGTTGAGGAGCTGTTTTTT. Protein product: CASRLRLQGVEELFF.

The chain combines TRBV2 with TRBJ2-7; TRBD1 aligns across 12 bases. The CDR3 is made up of 15 amino acids. Germline CDR1 SNHLY, CDR2 FYNNEI. V lost 4 bases and J lost 2; bases outside the gene matches: 3. The DNA for the CDR3 is TGTGCCAGCAGTGGGGGACAGGGGGCAGCCTACGAGCAGTACTTC. Residues: CASSGGQGAAYEQYF. Using reference TRBV2 and TRBJ2-7 for the parts outside the CDR3, the full variable domain is EPEVTQTPSHQVTQMGQEVILRCVPISNHLYFYWYRQILGQKVEFLVSFYNNEISEKSEIFDDQFSVERPDGSNFTLKIRSTKLEDSAMYFCASSGGQGAAYEQYFGPGTRLTVT.

The rearrangement uses TRBV7-6 and TRBJ2-7; the match to TRBD2 covers 7 bases. With 1 base clipped from V and 3 bases from J, the junction kept 3 bases outside the gene matches. Germline values: CDR1 SGHVS, CDR2 FNYEAQ. The CDR3 sequence is 14 residues long. CDR3 protein: CASSLVGEGYEQYF. CDR3 coding DNA: TGTGCCAGCAGCTTAGTAGGGGAGGGCTACGAGCAGTACTTC.

The V call is TRBV9, the J call TRBJ2-2, with D unresolved. Germline lookup yields CDR1 SGDLS and CDR2 YYNGEE. This CDR3 region has 12 residues. Trimming shortened V by 4 bases and J by 2 bases, and 3 bases separated the two germline ends. The CDR3 reads CASSPNTGELFF. The CDR3 DNA reads as TGTGCCAGCAGCCCAAACACCGGGGAGCTGTTTTTT.

This chain uses TRBV5-6 with TRBJ2-2; 7 positions agree with TRBD2. Germline lookup yields CDR1 SGHDT and CDR2 YYEEEE. The CDR3 is 17 residues long. The J segment lost 0 bases and the V segment lost 1 base, leaving 6 bases of the junction unmatched. The CDR3 spells CASSLWGGVANTGELFF. CDR3 nucleotide sequence: TGTGCCAGCAGCTTGTGGGGGGGTGTCGCGAACACCGGGGAGCTGTTTTTT.

The CDR3 DNA reads as TGCAGCGTCGTGGACAGATCCAATGAGCAGTTCTTC. Protein sequence: CSVVDRSNEQFF. This chain joins TRBV29-1 and TRBJ2-1; D is possibly TRBD1 (6 bases). From germline, CDR1 is SQVTM and CDR2 ANQGSEA. V lost 6 bases, J lost 6 bases, and 12 bases lay in between. The CDR3 is made up of 12 amino acids.

V and J are TRBV5-8 and TRBJ1-1, with D uncertain. In germline, CDR1 is SGHTS, CDR2 YDEGEE. The CDR3 consists of 14 residues. Trimming stripped 4 bases from V and 4 bases from J, with 14 bases between. CDR3 amino acids: CASSPTRGFTEAFF. The CDR3 nucleotides read TGTGCCAGCAGCCCCACGCGGGGATTCACTGAAGCTTTCTTT.

The chain uses TRBV5-4 and TRBJ2-3; 7 nucleotides match TRBD1. The CDR3 runs to 15 residues. In germline, CDR1 is SGHNT, CDR2 YYREEE (reference sequence). V was pared by 0 bases and J by 4 bases, with 5 bases of the junction left unmatched. The DNA for the CDR3 is TGTGCCAGCAGCTTGGCCGGGACAGCATCAGATACGCAGTATTTT. It is translated as CASSLAGTASDTQYF.